This paragraph covers one TCR beta chain sequence. These data are taken from a study of PD-L1 blockade in urothelial cancer. Study-level information: In 2014 therapy began: atezolizumab 1,200 mg intravenously every 3 weeks.

Method: immunoSEQ multiplex PCR; TCRdb's copy keeps in-frame clones and lacks some. The sample lists 50,000 to 55,000 clones, more than 75% occurring once. This sample's time point: pretreatment peripheral blood. The CDR3 is made up of 17 amino acids. Per germline, CDR1 SGDLS and CDR2 YYNGEE. Unmatched junction bases numbered 8, after V lost 0 bases and J lost 2 bases. The chain uses TRBV9 and TRBJ2-1, with 7 bases that match TRBD2. The input for sequencing was PBMCs, taken around atezolizumab (anti-PD-L1) treatment. The TCR was taken from a man aged 50 to 60 with urothelial cancer. The chain's CDR3 is CASSVDMPGGAYNEQFF. CDR3 coding DNA: TGTGCCAGCAGCGTAGACATGCCGGGAGGAGCCTACAATGAGCAGTTCTTC.